These 18 T cell receptor beta chains were all obtained from the same sample, sequenced in a study of human T cells and chemical hapten exposure. Total RNA was isolated from whole blood that had not been fractionated. MiXCR, run by TCRdb on the 5' RACE reads, gives a single entry per CDR3 protein. The table shows 65,000 to 90,000 distinct CDR3 sequences, with about a sixth occurring only once. The source of these receptors is a female donor in good health.

The chain joins TRBV28 to TRBJ2-7, with 10 bases matching TRBD2. The CDR3 is 14 residues long. V lost 10 bases, J lost 5 bases, and 11 bases stayed unmatched. Germline V gene lookup returns CDR1 MDHEN and CDR2 SYDVKM. CDR3 protein: CATWGLAGADEQYF. The CDR3 nucleotides are TGTGCCACCTGGGGGCTAGCGGGAGCCGACGAGCAGTACTTC.

V is TRBV7-2 and J is TRBJ1-2; 7 bases map to TRBD1. Germline V CDR1 and CDR2: SGHTA, FQGNSA. The CDR3 length is 15 residues. The V and J ends lost 0 bases and 4 bases, in that order; junction bases with no gene match: 5. CDR3 protein: CASSLAATGFYGYTF. As DNA, the CDR3 is TGTGCCAGCAGCTTAGCGGCGACAGGGTTCTATGGCTACACCTTC. Together with reference TRBV7-2 and TRBJ1-2, the CDR3 gives the full variable domain: GAGVSQSPSNKVTEKGKDVELRCDPISGHTALYWYRQSLGQGLEFLIYFQGNSAPDKSGLPSDRFSAERTGGSVSTLTIQRTQQEDSAVYLCASSLAATGFYGYTFGSGTRLTVV.

This chain links TRBV20-1 with TRBJ2-7, with TRBD2 identical over 9 bases. Germline CDR1 is DFQATT and CDR2 is SNEGSKA (reference sequence). The CDR3 extends over 13 amino acids. With 6 bases clipped from V and 2 bases from J, the junction kept 5 bases outside the gene matches. This CDR3 is CSAGGLATYEQYF. The CDR3 coding sequence is TGCAGTGCCGGCGGACTAGCGACCTACGAGCAGTACTTC.

The chain couples TRBV7-2 to TRBJ1-5, with D unclear. V shed 1 base and J shed 6 bases, with 7 bases lying between them. The germline V gene encodes CDR1 SGHTA and CDR2 FQGNSA. The CDR3 spans 13 residues. The CDR3 DNA reads as TGTGCCAGCAGCTTAGACGGGTTTCAGCCCCAGCATTTT. Residues: CASSLDGFQPQHF.

The chain joins TRBV9 to TRBJ2-2; D gene ambiguous. The CDR3 contains 14 residues. CDR1 is SGDLS, CDR2 YYNGEE, per germline. V was clipped by 0 bases and J by 1 base, with 4 bases between them. Written as DNA, the CDR3 is TGTGCCAGCAGCGTAGTCTGGAACACCGGGGAGCTGTTTTTT. Its translation is CASSVVWNTGELFF.

This clonotype was found a few times. This chain uses TRBV6-1 with TRBJ1-1; D is ambiguous. V was clipped by 1 base and J by 7 bases, with 7 bases between them. Germline CDR1 MNHNS, CDR2 SASEGT. This CDR3 is built from 12 residues. This chain's CDR3 is CASSEDRDEAFF. The CDR3 nucleotides read TGTGCCAGCAGTGAAGACCGCGATGAAGCTTTCTTT.

This clonotype was counted only a few times. The genes are TRBV11-2 and TRBJ1-2; D not certain. Germline lookup yields CDR1 SGHAT and CDR2 FQNNGV. The CDR3 has 18 residues. The V end lost 5 bases, the J end lost 3 bases, and 25 bases lay between the germline ends. The CDR3 DNA reads as TGTGCCAGCAGCCCGGTCCCTCGAGCGAGCTGGCGGGACTATGGCTACACCTTC. Its translation is CASSPVPRASWRDYGYTF.

The chain links TRBV9 to TRBJ2-3; TRBD2 matches at 12 bases. J lost 2 bases, V lost 4 bases, and 5 bases had no gene match. Germline loops: CDR1 SGDLS, CDR2 YYNGEE. The CDR3 is 16 residues long. DNA for the CDR3: TGTGCCAGCAGCCCCACTAGCGGGGGGAACACAGATACGCAGTATTTT. Protein sequence: CASSPTSGGNTDTQYF. Using reference TRBV9 and TRBJ2-3 for the parts outside the CDR3, the full variable domain is DSGVTQTPKHLITATGQRVTLRCSPRSGDLSVYWYQQSLDQGLQFLIQYYNGEERAKGNILERFSAQQFPDLHSELNLSSLELGDSALYFCASSPTSGGNTDTQYFGPGTRLTVL.

CDR3 protein: CSAEQGSGSRPEAFF. The CDR3, as DNA: TGCAGTGCTGAACAGGGGAGCGGGTCAAGGCCTGAAGCTTTCTTT. J is TRBJ1-1 and V is TRBV20-1, with 7 bases fitting TRBD1. The junction had 15 bases not matched to a gene; V was cut back by 5 bases and J by 6 bases. The CDR3 consists of 15 residues. Germline-derived CDR1 and CDR2 are DFQATT and SNEGSKA (reference sequence).

This chain links TRBV10-3 with TRBJ2-7, with D possibly matching TRBD2 (7 bases). Germline V lookup: CDR1 ENHRY, CDR2 SYGVKD. This CDR3 is 14 amino acids long. Trimming shortened V by 2 bases and J by 5 bases, and 13 bases separated the two germline ends. The CDR3 here is CAISEVGGPDEQYF. In DNA, the CDR3 is TGTGCCATCAGTGAGGTGGGGGGGCCTGACGAGCAGTACTTC.

The gene calls are TRBV20-1 and TRBJ1-2; TRBD1 aligns across 9 bases. The length of the CDR3 is 13 residues. Unmatched junction bases numbered 5, after V lost 5 bases and J lost 4 bases. Germline-derived CDR1 and CDR2 are DFQATT and SNEGSKA (reference sequence). CDR3 sequence: CSALTGGAYGYTF. The DNA for the CDR3 is TGCAGTGCTCTGACAGGGGGAGCCTATGGCTACACCTTC.

This clonotype showed up just a few times. V and J are TRBV24-1 and TRBJ2-1; tentatively, D is TRBD1 or TRBD2 (5 bases each). V shed 3 bases and J shed 0 bases, with 5 bases lying between them. This CDR3 contains 14 residues. In germline, CDR1 is KGHDR, CDR2 SFDVKD. The CDR3 DNA sequence: TGTGCCACCAGTGATGGGGGCTCCTACAATGAGCAGTTCTTC. Its translation is CATSDGGSYNEQFF.

The V gene is TRBV5-1, the J gene TRBJ2-2; tentatively, D is TRBD2 (6 bases). The CDR3 runs 15 residues. Trimming took off 4 bases at V and 5 bases at J, with 15 bases between the two ends. The germline gives CDR1 SGHRS, CDR2 YFSETQ. CDR3 DNA sequence: TGCGCCAGCAGCGAGGACTACTCTCCTACCGGGGAGCTGTTTTTT. As protein: CASSEDYSPTGELFF. Variable domain in full (rest from reference TRBV5-1 and TRBJ2-2): KAGVTQTPRYLIKTRGQQVTLSCSPISGHRSVSWYQQTPGQGLQFLFEYFSETQRNKGNFPGRFSGRQFSNSRSEMNVSTLELGDSALYLCASSEDYSPTGELFFGEGSRLTVL.

This clonotype has just a few counts. V gene TRBV24-1 combines with J gene TRBJ2-1; D may match TRBD1 or TRBD2 (6 bases each). In germline, CDR1 is KGHDR, CDR2 SFDVKD. This CDR3 spans 21 amino acids. Trimming left V 3 bases short and J 3 bases short, with 29 bases between. The CDR3 loop reads CATSDPMTGLPTGLVYNEQFF. The CDR3, as DNA: TGTGCCACCAGTGATCCTATGACAGGACTCCCCACGGGACTGGTCTACAATGAGCAGTTCTTC.

The V and J genes are TRBV5-1 and TRBJ1-4; no firm D call. V gave up 0 bases and J gave up 1 base, with 1 base separating them. Germline loops: CDR1 SGHRS, CDR2 YFSETQ. The CDR3 runs 13 residues. For the CDR3, the DNA is TGCGCCAGCAGCTTGGAAACTAATGAAAAACTGTTTTTT. This codes for CASSLETNEKLFF.

The genes are TRBV28 and TRBJ2-5; 7 bases align to TRBD1. CDR1 is MDHEN, CDR2 SYDVKM, per germline. The CDR3 has 16 amino acids. The V gene end was trimmed by 3 bases and the J gene end by 3 bases; junction bases not matched to a gene: 10. The CDR3 DNA is TGTGCCAGCAGTTTTCGAGCGAGGGGGCAGAAAGAGACCCAGTACTTC. Translation: CASSFRARGQKETQYF.

The V gene is TRBV11-3, the J gene TRBJ2-5, with 12 positions matching TRBD1. The CDR3 runs to 16 residues. CDR1 is SGHNT and CDR2 is YENEEA in the germline V gene. Losses at the gene ends were 3 bases for V and 3 bases for J; bases not matched to a gene: 5. CDR3: CASSLGQGANEETQYF. Written as DNA, the CDR3 is TGTGCCAGCAGCTTGGGACAGGGGGCAAATGAAGAGACCCAGTACTTC.

This chain links TRBV4-3 with TRBJ1-3; no firm D call. Trimming left V 0 bases short and J 0 bases short, with 9 bases between. Per the germline V gene, CDR1 is LGHNA and CDR2 is YSLEER. The CDR3 totals 16 residues. The DNA of the CDR3 is TGCGCCAGCAGCCAAGACAGGTTTCCCTCTGGAAACACCATATATTTT. This gives the protein CASSQDRFPSGNTIYF.